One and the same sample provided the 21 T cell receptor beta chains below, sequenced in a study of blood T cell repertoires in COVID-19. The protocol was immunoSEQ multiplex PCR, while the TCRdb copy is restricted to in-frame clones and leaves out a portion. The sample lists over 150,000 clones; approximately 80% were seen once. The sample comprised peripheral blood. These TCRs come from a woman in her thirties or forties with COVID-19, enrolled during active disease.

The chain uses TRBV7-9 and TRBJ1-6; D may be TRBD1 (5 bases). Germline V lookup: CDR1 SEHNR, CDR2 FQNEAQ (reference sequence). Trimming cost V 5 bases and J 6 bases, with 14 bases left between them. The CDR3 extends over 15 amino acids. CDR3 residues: CASSLAGEGNSPLHF. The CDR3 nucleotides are TGTGCCAGCAGCCTCGCGGGGGAAGGTAATTCACCCCTCCACTTT.

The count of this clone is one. Written as DNA, the CDR3 is TGTGCCAGCAGCTGGACAGGGGTCAACACTGAAGCTTTCTTT. It codes for CASSWTGVNTEAFF. The rearrangement links TRBV11-2 to TRBJ1-1, with TRBD1 matching 9 bases. From germline, CDR1 is SGHAT and CDR2 FQNNGV. After removal of 4 bases from V and 2 bases from J, the junction contained 2 bases not matched to a gene. The length of the CDR3 is 14 residues.

The CDR3: CASRIRNQETQYF. CDR3 nucleotide sequence: TGTGCCAGCAGAATCAGGAACCAAGAGACCCAGTACTTC. The chain has TRBV6-5 and TRBJ2-5, with D unclear. The V gene lost 6 bases and the J gene lost 0 bases, with 8 bases spanning the gap. The CDR3 has 13 amino acids. Germline-derived CDR1 and CDR2 are MNHEY and SVGAGI.

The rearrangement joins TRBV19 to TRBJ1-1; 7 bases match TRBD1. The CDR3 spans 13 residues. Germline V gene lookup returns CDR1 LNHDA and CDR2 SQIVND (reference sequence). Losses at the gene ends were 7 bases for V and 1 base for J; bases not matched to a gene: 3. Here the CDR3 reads CASTDRENTEAFF. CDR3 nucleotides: TGTGCCAGTACCGACAGGGAGAACACTGAAGCTTTCTTT.

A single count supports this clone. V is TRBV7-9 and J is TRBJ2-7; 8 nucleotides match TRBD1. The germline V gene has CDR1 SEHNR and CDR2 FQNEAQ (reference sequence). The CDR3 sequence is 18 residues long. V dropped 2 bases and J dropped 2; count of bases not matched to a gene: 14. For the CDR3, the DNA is TGTGCCAGCAGCTTAACTCCCCTAGGGACAGGATATACCTACGAGCAGTACTTC. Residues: CASSLTPLGTGYTYEQYF.

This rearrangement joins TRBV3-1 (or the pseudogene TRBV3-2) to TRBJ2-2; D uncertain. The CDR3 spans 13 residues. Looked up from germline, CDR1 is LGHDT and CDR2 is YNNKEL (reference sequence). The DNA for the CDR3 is TGTGCAGCGAGCAAGACCTACACCGGGGAGCTGTTTTTT. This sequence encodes CAASKTYTGELFF.

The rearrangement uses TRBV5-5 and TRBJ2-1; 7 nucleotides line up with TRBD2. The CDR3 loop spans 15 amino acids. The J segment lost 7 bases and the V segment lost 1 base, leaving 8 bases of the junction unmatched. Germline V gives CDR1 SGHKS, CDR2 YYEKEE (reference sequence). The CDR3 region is CASSLLAAPANEQFF. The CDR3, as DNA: TGTGCCAGCAGCTTGCTAGCGGCCCCTGCAAATGAGCAGTTCTTC.

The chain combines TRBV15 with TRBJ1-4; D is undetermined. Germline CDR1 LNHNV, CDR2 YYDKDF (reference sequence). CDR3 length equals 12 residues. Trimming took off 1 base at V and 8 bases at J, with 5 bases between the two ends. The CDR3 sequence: CATSRAGEKLFF. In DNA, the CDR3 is TGTGCCACCAGCAGAGCTGGCGAAAAACTGTTTTTT.

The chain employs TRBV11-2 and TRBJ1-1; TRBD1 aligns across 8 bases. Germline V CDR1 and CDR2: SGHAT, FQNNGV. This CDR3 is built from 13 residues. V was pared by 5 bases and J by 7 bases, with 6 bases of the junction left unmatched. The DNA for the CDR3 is TGTGCCAGCAGCAGTATCAGGGGGCTTGAAGCTTTCTTT. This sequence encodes CASSSIRGLEAFF.

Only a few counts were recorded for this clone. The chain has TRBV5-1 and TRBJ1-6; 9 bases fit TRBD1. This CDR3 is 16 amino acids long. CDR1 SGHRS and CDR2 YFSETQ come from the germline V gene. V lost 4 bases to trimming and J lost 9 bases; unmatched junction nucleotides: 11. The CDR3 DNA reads TGCGCCAGCAGCATTCGGGGGACAGGGAGTGGTTCACCCCTCCACTTT. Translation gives CASSIRGTGSGSPLHF.

In nucleotides, the CDR3 is TGTGCCAGCAGCTCCTCCCGGGACAGGGCCGAGCAGTACTTC. This sequence encodes CASSSSRDRAEQYF. The chain employs TRBV11-2 and TRBJ2-7; TRBD1 aligns across 9 bases. Germline V gene sequence: CDR1 SGHAT, CDR2 FQNNGV. V shed 4 bases and J 6 bases; nucleotides not matched to a gene: 7. The CDR3 loop spans 14 amino acids.

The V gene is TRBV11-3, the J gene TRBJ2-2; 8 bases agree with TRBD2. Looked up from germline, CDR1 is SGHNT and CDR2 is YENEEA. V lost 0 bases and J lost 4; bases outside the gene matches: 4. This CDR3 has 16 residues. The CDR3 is CASSLDPREGTGELFF. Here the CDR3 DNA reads TGTGCCAGCAGCTTAGATCCCCGGGAGGGCACCGGGGAGCTGTTTTTT.

The CDR3 bases are TGTGCCAGCAGCTTAGAGTTGGGGGCGGACAGGAGGGTCAAAGCTTTCTTT. This codes for CASSLELGADRRVKAFF. The rearrangement joins TRBV7-9 to TRBJ1-1; TRBD1 matches 7 bases. The J segment lost 9 bases and the V segment lost 1 base, leaving 17 bases of the junction unmatched. The CDR3 consists of 17 residues. CDR1 is SEHNR and CDR2 is FQNEAQ in the germline V gene (reference sequence).

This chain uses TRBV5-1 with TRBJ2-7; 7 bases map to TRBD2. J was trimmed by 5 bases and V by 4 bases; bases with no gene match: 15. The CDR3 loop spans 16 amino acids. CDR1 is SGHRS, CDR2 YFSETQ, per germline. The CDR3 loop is CASSGGVVGLPHEQYF. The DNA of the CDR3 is TGCGCCAGCAGCGGGGGGGTCGTTGGTCTCCCCCACGAGCAGTACTTC.

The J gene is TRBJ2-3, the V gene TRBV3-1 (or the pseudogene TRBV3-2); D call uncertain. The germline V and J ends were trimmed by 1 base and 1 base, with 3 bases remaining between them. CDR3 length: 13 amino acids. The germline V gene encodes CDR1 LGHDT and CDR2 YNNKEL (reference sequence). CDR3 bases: TGTGCCAGCAGCCAAGCCGGCACAGATACGCAGTATTTT. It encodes CASSQAGTDTQYF.

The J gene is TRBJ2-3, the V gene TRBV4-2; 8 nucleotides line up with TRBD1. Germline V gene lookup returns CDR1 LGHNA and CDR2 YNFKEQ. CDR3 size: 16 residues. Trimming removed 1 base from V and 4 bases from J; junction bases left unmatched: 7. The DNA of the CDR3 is TGTGCCAGCAGCCAAGCTGGGACAGGAGGGGCAGATACGCAGTATTTT. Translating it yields CASSQAGTGGADTQYF.

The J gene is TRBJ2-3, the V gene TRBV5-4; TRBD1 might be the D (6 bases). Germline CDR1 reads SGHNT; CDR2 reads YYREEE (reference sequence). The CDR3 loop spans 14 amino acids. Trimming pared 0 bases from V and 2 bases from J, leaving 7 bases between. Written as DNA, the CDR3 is TGTGCCAGCAGCTTGGACAGGGCCACAGATACGCAGTATTTT. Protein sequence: CASSLDRATDTQYF.

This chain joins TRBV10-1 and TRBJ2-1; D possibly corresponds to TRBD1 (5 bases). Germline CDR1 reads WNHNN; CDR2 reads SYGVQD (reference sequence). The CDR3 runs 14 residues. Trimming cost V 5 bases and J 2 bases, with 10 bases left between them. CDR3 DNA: TGCGCCAGCAGTCAAGAGACAGCCTACAATGAGCAGTTCTTC. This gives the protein CASSQETAYNEQFF.

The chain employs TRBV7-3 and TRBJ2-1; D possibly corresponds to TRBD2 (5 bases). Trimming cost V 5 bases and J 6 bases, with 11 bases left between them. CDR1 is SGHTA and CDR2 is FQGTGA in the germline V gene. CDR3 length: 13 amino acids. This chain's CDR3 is CASSRPGINEQFF. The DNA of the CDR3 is TGTGCCAGCAGCCGCCCCGGGATCAATGAGCAGTTCTTC.

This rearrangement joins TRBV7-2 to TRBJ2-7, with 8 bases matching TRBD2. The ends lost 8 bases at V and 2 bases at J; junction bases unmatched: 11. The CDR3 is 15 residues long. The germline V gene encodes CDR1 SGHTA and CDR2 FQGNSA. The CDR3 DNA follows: TGTGCCAGCGCCACGGGCGGGCGGGGGGCCTACGAGCAGTACTTC. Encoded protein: CASATGGRGAYEQYF.

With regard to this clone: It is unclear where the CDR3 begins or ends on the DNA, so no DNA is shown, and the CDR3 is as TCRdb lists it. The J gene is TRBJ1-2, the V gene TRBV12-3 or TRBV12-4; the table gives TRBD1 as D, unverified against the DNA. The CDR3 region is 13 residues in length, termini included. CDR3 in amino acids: CASSFGTGSFLTF.